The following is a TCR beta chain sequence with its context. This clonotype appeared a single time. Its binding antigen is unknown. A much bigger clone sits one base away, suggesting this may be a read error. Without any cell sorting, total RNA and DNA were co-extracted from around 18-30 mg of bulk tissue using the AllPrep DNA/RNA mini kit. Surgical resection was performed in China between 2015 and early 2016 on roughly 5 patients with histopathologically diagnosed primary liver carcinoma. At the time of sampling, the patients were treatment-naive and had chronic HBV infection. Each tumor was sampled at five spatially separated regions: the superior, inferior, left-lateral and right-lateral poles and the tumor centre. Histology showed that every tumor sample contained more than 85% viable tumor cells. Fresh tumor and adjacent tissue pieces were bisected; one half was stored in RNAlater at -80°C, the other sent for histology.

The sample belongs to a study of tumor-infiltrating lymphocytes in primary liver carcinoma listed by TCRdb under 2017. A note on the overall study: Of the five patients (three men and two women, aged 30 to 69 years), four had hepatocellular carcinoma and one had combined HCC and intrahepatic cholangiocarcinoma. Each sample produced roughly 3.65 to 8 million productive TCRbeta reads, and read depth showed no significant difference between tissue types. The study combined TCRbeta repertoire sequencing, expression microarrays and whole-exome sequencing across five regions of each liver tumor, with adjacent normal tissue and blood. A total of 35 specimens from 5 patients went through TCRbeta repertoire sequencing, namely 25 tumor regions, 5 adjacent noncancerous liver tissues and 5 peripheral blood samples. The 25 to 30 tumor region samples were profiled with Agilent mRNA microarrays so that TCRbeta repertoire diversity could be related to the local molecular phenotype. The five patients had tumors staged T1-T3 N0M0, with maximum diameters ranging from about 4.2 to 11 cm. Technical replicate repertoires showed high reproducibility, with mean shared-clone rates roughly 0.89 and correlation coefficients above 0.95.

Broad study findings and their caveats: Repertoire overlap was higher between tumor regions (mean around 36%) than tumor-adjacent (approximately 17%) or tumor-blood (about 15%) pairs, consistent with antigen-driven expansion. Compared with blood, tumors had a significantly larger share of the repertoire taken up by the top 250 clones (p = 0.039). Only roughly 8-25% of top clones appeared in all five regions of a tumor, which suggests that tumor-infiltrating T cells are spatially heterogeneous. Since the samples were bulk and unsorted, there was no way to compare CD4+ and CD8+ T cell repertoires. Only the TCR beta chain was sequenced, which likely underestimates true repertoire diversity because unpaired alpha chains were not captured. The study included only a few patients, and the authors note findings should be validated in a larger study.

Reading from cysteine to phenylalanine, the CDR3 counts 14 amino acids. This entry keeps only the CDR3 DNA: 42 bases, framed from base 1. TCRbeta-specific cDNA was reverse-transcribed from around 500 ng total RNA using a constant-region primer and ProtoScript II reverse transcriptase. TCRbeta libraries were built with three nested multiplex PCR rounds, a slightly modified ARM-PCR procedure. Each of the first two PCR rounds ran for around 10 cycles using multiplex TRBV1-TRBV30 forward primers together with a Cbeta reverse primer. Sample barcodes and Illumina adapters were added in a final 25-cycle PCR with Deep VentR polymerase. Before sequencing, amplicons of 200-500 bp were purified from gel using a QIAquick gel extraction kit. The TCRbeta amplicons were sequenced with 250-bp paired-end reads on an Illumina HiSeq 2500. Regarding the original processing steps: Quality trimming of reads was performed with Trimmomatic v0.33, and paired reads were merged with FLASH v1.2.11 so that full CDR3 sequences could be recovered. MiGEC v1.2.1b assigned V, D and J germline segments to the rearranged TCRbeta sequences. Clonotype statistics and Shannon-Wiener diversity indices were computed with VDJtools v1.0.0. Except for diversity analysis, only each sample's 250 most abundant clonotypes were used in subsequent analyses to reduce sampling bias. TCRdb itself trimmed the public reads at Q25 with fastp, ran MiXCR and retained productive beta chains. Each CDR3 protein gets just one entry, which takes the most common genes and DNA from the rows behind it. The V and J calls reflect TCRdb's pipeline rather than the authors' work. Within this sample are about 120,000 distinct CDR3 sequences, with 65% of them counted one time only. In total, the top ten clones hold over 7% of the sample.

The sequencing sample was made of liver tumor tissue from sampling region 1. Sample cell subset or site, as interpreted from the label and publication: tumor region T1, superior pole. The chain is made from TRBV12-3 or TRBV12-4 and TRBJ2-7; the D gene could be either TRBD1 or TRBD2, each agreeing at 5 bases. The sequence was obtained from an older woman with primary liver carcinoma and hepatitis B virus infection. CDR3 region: CSSSRGVGMYEQYF. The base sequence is TGTTCCAGCAGTCGAGGGGTAGGTATGTACGAGCAGTACTTC.